This T cell receptor (beta chain) is from a study of shared clonotypes between healthy human individuals. The length of the CDR3 is 15 residues. Trimming removed 2 bases from V and 4 bases from J, with 13 bases in between. In germline, CDR1 is LNHDA, CDR2 SQIVND (reference sequence). Deep was the level used in running the assay. Libraries were prepared by immunoSEQ multiplex PCR; TCRdb keeps only in-frame clonotypes and omits some of them. The data show approximately 640,000 clones, about two thirds seen once. Donation came from healthy HIV-negative adults that had no recent acute infections or vaccinations.

The source of this sequence is a woman aged 25 to 39 in good health. Sequenced material: memory CD4+ T cells sorted from blood. The subset denotes: CD45RA-negative fraction. V gene TRBV19 combines with J gene TRBJ2-3; a weak D match, TRBD2 (5 bases). CDR3 bases: TGTGCCAGTAGTATAAAAGGAGGAGGACCAGATACGCAGTATTTT. Protein: CASSIKGGGPDTQYF.